A single sample is the source of the 25 T cell receptor beta chains below, sequenced in a study of T cell clones after liver transplantation. Some clones are missing from TCRdb's copy, which holds only in-frame ones; the method was immunoSEQ multiplex PCR. The sample includes approximately 75,000 clones, roughly 80% of them seen just once. The source was CD4+ T cells from blood, collected 12 months after liver transplant. The receptor source for this set is a human patient who received a liver transplant. Some T cells may be supplied by the graft donor.

The rearrangement joins TRBV10-1 to TRBJ2-3, with a weak D call TRBD1 (7 bases). Per the germline V gene, CDR1 is WNHNN and CDR2 is SYGVQD (reference sequence). The CDR3 length is 17 residues. V was trimmed by 11 bases and J by 4 bases, leaving 28 bases between them. This CDR3 is CARPGTGEEVDPDTQYF. The DNA of the CDR3 is TGCGCCCGACCCGGCACAGGGGAGGAGGTAGACCCAGATACGCAGTATTTT.

The chain is built from TRBV29-1 and TRBJ2-7, with D tentatively TRBD2 (6 bases). Per the germline V gene, CDR1 is SQVTM and CDR2 is ANQGSEA. Trimming took 6 bases from V and 7 from J, leaving 22 bases between them. This CDR3 is built from 14 residues. Here the CDR3 DNA reads TGCAGCGTGGGACGGGCGGGACTCCCCTGGGAGCAGTACTTC. Protein sequence: CSVGRAGLPWEQYF.

The CDR3 region is CASSLTTVPSYNEQFF. Written as DNA, the CDR3 is TGTGCCAGCAGCCTAACGACCGTCCCTTCCTACAATGAGCAGTTCTTC. V gene TRBV4-2 combines with J gene TRBJ2-1, with no clear D. The CDR3 length is 16 residues. The V and J ends lost 4 bases and 1 base respectively, with 14 bases between them. The V gene's germline CDR1 is LGHNA and CDR2 YNFKEQ.

V is TRBV23-1 and J is TRBJ1-4; D gene ambiguous. TRBV23-1 is noted as an ORF with a role that remains uncertain. The CDR3 runs to 19 residues. Trimming stripped 3 bases from V and 0 bases from J, with 20 bases between. This CDR3 is CASSHPTPRRAPTNEKLFF. The CDR3 bases are TGCGCCAGCAGTCACCCAACCCCCCGCCGCGCGCCAACTAATGAAAAACTGTTTTTT.

This clone appeared once. The chain employs TRBV21-1 and TRBJ2-7; TRBD2, as called in the table, went unchecked against the DNA. TRBV21-1 is recorded as a pseudogene. The length of the CDR3 is 14 residues. CDR3 in DNA: TGTGCCAGCTACGGCGGGGGGGATCGAAGCGAGCAGTACTTC. It specifies CASYGGGDRSEQYF.

This clone was seen only a few times. This rearrangement joins TRBV2 to TRBJ2-7, with unresolved D. The V end lost 7 bases, the J end lost 3 bases, and 13 bases lay between the germline ends. Germline CDR1 reads SNHLY; CDR2 reads FYNNEI. This CDR3 has 13 amino acids. The CDR3 spells CASTIERDYEQYF. The CDR3 coding sequence is TGTGCCAGCACGATCGAAAGGGACTACGAGCAGTACTTC.

The chain has TRBV7-2 and TRBJ2-5, with D unclear. Germline V lookup: CDR1 SGHTA, CDR2 FQGNSA. CDR3 length: 12 amino acids. V was clipped by 7 bases and J by 5 bases, with 11 bases between them. The CDR3, as DNA: TGTGCCAGCACCCCTTTGCGGGAGACCCAGTACTTC. This translates into CASTPLRETQYF.

A few counts support this clone. V is TRBV7-2 and J is TRBJ2-1; TRBD2 agrees at 10 bases. CDR1 is SGHTA, CDR2 FQGNSA, per germline. Unmatched junction bases numbered 9, after V lost 1 base and J lost 9 bases. This CDR3 is 16 amino acids long. The chain's CDR3 is CASSLVASGSRAEQFF. Written as DNA, the CDR3 is TGTGCCAGCAGCTTAGTGGCTAGCGGGAGTAGGGCTGAGCAGTTCTTC.

The V and J genes are TRBV5-1 and TRBJ1-2; 9 nucleotides match TRBD1. The CDR3 is 16 residues long. Losses at the gene ends were 2 bases for V and 0 bases for J; bases not matched to a gene: 5. Germline CDR1 and CDR2: SGHRS and YFSETQ. The CDR3 coding sequence is TGCGCCAGCAGCTTCCAGACAGGGGGTTCTAACTATGGCTACACCTTC. Protein: CASSFQTGGSNYGYTF. Full variable domain (rest looked up from reference TRBV5-1 and TRBJ1-2): KAGVTQTPRYLIKTRGQQVTLSCSPISGHRSVSWYQQTPGQGLQFLFEYFSETQRNKGNFPGRFSGRQFSNSRSEMNVSTLELGDSALYLCASSFQTGGSNYGYTFGSGTRLTVV.

The rearrangement uses TRBV5-1 and TRBJ2-3, with D unclear. CDR1 SGHRS and CDR2 YFSETQ come from the germline V gene. The CDR3 runs to 16 residues. V shed 2 bases and J shed 0 bases, with 13 bases lying between them. CDR3 DNA: TGCGCCAGCAGCTTAGGTATCTCATCTAGCACAGATACGCAGTATTTT. This codes for CASSLGISSSTDTQYF.

The genes are TRBV30 and TRBJ1-3; maybe TRBD1 (5 bases). Trimming cost V 7 bases and J 1 base, with 14 bases left between them. The CDR3 has 14 amino acids. Germline CDR1 is GTSNPN and CDR2 is SVGIG (reference sequence). The DNA of the CDR3 is TGTGCCTTGCAACAGGAGACTTCTGGAAACACCATATATTTT. Its protein product is CALQQETSGNTIYF.

The chain is built from TRBV5-1 and TRBJ2-5, with 7 bases matching TRBD2. The J call is doubtful: the DNA matches TRBJ2-7 better. This CDR3 contains 15 residues. Germline loops: CDR1 SGHRS, CDR2 YFSETQ. The CDR3 bases are TGCGCCAGCAGCTTGGCCGGGGGGAGCTCCTACGAGCAGTACTTC. Its protein is CASSLAGGSSYEQYF.

The V and J genes are TRBV2 and TRBJ2-5; 9 bases agree with TRBD2. CDR3 length: 15 residues. V dropped 4 bases and J dropped 5; count of bases not matched to a gene: 8. The V gene's germline CDR1 is SNHLY and CDR2 FYNNEI. CDR3 amino acids: CASSGLAGEWETQYF. The DNA of the CDR3 is TGTGCCAGCAGTGGATTAGCGGGAGAATGGGAGACCCAGTACTTC.

The CDR3 loop is CATSRDKGLPSSYNEQFF. CDR3 bases: TGTGCCACCAGCAGAGACAAGGGACTTCCGAGCTCCTACAATGAGCAGTTCTTC. V is TRBV15 and J is TRBJ2-1; a possible D gene is TRBD2 (6 bases). The CDR3 consists of 18 residues. V was cut by 0 bases and J by 0 bases, with 15 bases left in between. Germline assignment: CDR1 LNHNV and CDR2 YYDKDF (reference sequence).

V is TRBV4-3 and J is TRBJ1-2; D is unresolved. Trimming cost V 0 bases and J 8 bases, with 16 bases left between them. CDR3 length: 15 amino acids. Germline V CDR1 and CDR2: LGHNA, YSLEER. This CDR3 is CASSQDLSGYVGYTF. The CDR3 DNA reads as TGCGCCAGCAGCCAAGATCTTTCCGGGTATGTAGGCTACACCTTC.

The rearrangement links TRBV5-1 to TRBJ2-5; the match to TRBD2 covers 8 bases. After removal of 5 bases from V and 3 bases from J, the junction contained 9 bases not matched to a gene. The CDR3 covers 15 residues. Germline V gene data show CDR1 as SGHRS and CDR2 as YFSETQ. CDR3 in amino acids: CASRISLSGEETQYF. The CDR3 nucleotides read TGCGCCAGCAGGATATCCCTTAGCGGGGAAGAGACCCAGTACTTC.

The chain joins TRBV9 to TRBJ2-3, with no clear D. V shed 1 base and J shed 6 bases, with 6 bases lying between them. CDR1 is SGDLS and CDR2 is YYNGEE in the germline V gene. The CDR3 is made up of 12 amino acids. This chain's CDR3 is CASSVLSDTQYF. CDR3 nucleotide sequence: TGTGCCAGCAGCGTACTCAGTGATACGCAGTATTTT.

The J gene is TRBJ2-1, the V gene TRBV7-3, with 8 bases that match TRBD1. CDR1 is SGHTA, CDR2 FQGTGA, per germline. V lost 2 bases and J lost 6; bases outside the gene matches: 9. The CDR3 spans 16 residues. The CDR3 DNA reads TGTGCCAGCAGCTTATCTGGGGCAGGGGGCTTCAATGAGCAGTTCTTC. Protein sequence: CASSLSGAGGFNEQFF.

V gene TRBV28 combines with J gene TRBJ2-6; D gene unclear. V was shortened by 6 bases and J by 2 bases, with 11 bases between the two germline ends. CDR3 length equals 15 residues. Germline-derived CDR1 and CDR2 are MDHEN and SYDVKM. This chain's CDR3 is CASSSTRTGANVLTF. DNA of the CDR3: TGTGCCAGCAGCTCCACACGGACTGGGGCCAACGTCCTGACTTTC.

The J gene is TRBJ2-4, the V gene TRBV18; 9 bases agree with TRBD2. The ends lost 1 base at V and 0 bases at J; junction bases unmatched: 1. Germline V gene lookup returns CDR1 KGHSH and CDR2 LQKENI. CDR3 length equals 16 residues. The CDR3 sequence is CASSPLAGVAKNIQYF. CDR3 in DNA: TGTGCCAGCTCACCACTAGCGGGAGTAGCCAAAAACATTCAGTACTTC. Looking up the rest from reference TRBV18 and TRBJ2-4 gives the full variable domain: NAGVMQNPRHLVRRRGQEARLRCSPMKGHSHVYWYRQLPEEGLKFMVYLQKENIIDESGMPKERFSAEFPKEGPSILRIQQVVRGDSAAYFCASSPLAGVAKNIQYFGAGTRLSVL.

This clone has a single count. This chain joins TRBV9 and TRBJ1-1, with TRBD1 matching 7 bases. The CDR3 is 14 amino acids. From germline, CDR1 is SGDLS and CDR2 YYNGEE. Trimming at V came to 2 bases and at J to 4 bases, leaving 5 bases not matched to a gene. The CDR3 DNA reads as TGTGCCAGCAGCGTTTTATCAGGGGGCACTGAAGCTTTCTTT. Amino acids: CASSVLSGGTEAFF.

V gene TRBV27 combines with J gene TRBJ2-5; 8 bases map to TRBD1. This CDR3 spans 16 amino acids. With V trimmed by 4 bases and J by 0 bases, 7 bases remained unmatched. Per germline, CDR1 MNHEY and CDR2 SMNVEV (reference sequence). The CDR3 coding sequence is TGTGCCAGCAGTTCCCGACAGGGGACGCACCAAGAGACCCAGTACTTC. Residues: CASSSRQGTHQETQYF.

This rearrangement joins TRBV14 to TRBJ1-4, with no clear D. The CDR3 spans 15 residues. The ends were cut back, 4 bases at V and 6 bases at J, with 15 bases in the middle. From germline, CDR1 is SGHDN and CDR2 FVKESK. This chain's CDR3 is CASSLTPDSYEKLFF. CDR3 nucleotide sequence: TGTGCCAGCAGCCTTACCCCGGACTCTTATGAAAAACTGTTTTTT.

The chain carries TRBV29-1 and TRBJ2-2; 7 positions agree with TRBD2. The J segment lost 3 bases and the V segment lost 7 bases, leaving 11 bases of the junction unmatched. CDR1 is SQVTM, CDR2 ANQGSEA, per germline. The length of the CDR3 is 15 residues. CDR3 in DNA: TGCAGCGCAGACCGGGGGGAGAGAGACACCGGGGAGCTGTTTTTT. Translating gives CSADRGERDTGELFF.

The V and J genes are TRBV19 and TRBJ2-7, with D maybe TRBD2 (6 bases). From germline, CDR1 is LNHDA and CDR2 SQIVND (reference sequence). The V end was cut by 3 bases, the J end by 2 bases, with 20 bases between. The CDR3 has 17 residues. The CDR3 reads CASSISGGGNLAYEQYF. The CDR3, as DNA: TGTGCCAGTAGTATTAGTGGAGGCGGGAATCTTGCCTACGAGCAGTACTTC.